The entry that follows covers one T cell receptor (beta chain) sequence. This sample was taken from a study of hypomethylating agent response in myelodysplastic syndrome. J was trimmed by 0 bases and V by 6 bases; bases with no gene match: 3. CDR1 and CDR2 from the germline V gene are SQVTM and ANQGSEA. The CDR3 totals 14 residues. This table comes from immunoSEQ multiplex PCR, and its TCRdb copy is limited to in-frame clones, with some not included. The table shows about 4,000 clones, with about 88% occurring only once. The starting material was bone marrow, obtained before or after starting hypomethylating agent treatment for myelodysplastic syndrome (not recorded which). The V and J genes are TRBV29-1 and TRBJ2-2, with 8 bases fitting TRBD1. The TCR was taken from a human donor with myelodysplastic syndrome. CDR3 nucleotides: TGCAGCGTCCTACAGGGGGCGAACACCGGGGAGCTGTTTTTT. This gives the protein CSVLQGANTGELFF.